What follows are 2 T cell receptor beta chains derived from one specimen sequenced in a study of blood T cell repertoires in COVID-19. Clones were sequenced by immunoSEQ multiplex PCR, and TCRdb holds only the in-frame ones, with some missing. Of roughly 60,000 clones detected, 80% to 95% appear once; the ten largest clones hold 3.5% to 5.5%. Sample: peripheral blood. The receptor set was obtained from a man aged 45-65 years with active COVID-19.

This rearrangement joins TRBV3-1 (or the pseudogene TRBV3-2) to TRBJ1-4; no clear D. Germline loops: CDR1 LGHDT, CDR2 YNNKEL (reference sequence). V was trimmed by 3 bases and J by 6 bases, leaving 14 bases between them. The CDR3 sequence is 15 residues long. The CDR3: CASSQDISRDEKLFF. The CDR3 coding sequence is TGTGCCAGCAGCCAGGATATCTCCCGGGATGAAAAACTGTTTTTT.

This clone is categorized as medium-sized. The chain employs TRBV9 and TRBJ1-2, with D possibly being TRBD1 (6 bases). From germline, CDR1 is SGDLS and CDR2 YYNGEE. The CDR3 runs 15 residues. V shed 1 base and J shed 7 bases, with 17 bases lying between them. This CDR3 reads CASSVSVEGGTGYTF. CDR3 in DNA: TGTGCCAGCAGCGTATCAGTAGAGGGGGGGACTGGCTACACCTTC.